This T cell receptor (beta chain) stems from a study of blood T cell repertoires in COVID-19. Study-level background: Samples came from the United States, Italy and Spain, spanning acute and convalescent COVID-19.

Per the germline V gene, CDR1 is WSHSY and CDR2 is SAAADI. Trimming took off 0 bases at V and 5 bases at J, with 11 bases between the two ends. This CDR3 spans 14 amino acids. Participants, about 18 to 95 years old, spanned approximately 26 US areas. Assignments of participants to cohorts depended upon their own reported clinical history. Original methodology: How many nucleated cells were present was estimated from reference gene primer amplification. Method: immunoSEQ multiplex PCR; TCRdb's copy keeps in-frame clones and lacks some. V and J calls and clone size come straight from that table; D and trimming were deduced from the DNA. The table records about 260,000 clones, approximately 90% of them present only once.

This clonotype originated in a man aged 35-49 years who had been exposed to COVID-19. J is TRBJ2-7 and V is TRBV10-2; tentatively, D is TRBD2 (6 bases). The sample was PBMCs or T cells enriched from blood (not recorded which). The CDR3 region is CASSESIWGDEQYF. The DNA of the CDR3 is TGCGCCAGCAGTGAGTCTATCTGGGGGGACGAGCAGTACTTC.